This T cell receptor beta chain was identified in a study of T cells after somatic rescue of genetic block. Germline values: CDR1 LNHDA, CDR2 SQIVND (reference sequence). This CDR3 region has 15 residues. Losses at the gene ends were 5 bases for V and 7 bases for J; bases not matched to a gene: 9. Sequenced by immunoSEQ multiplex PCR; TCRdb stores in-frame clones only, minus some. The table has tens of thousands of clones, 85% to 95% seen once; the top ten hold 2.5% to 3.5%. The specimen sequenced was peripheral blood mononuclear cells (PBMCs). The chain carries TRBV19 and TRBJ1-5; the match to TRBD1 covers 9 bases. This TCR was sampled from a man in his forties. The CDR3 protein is CASSPRGQGWQPQHF. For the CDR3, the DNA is TGTGCCAGTAGTCCCCGTGGACAGGGGTGGCAGCCCCAGCATTTT.